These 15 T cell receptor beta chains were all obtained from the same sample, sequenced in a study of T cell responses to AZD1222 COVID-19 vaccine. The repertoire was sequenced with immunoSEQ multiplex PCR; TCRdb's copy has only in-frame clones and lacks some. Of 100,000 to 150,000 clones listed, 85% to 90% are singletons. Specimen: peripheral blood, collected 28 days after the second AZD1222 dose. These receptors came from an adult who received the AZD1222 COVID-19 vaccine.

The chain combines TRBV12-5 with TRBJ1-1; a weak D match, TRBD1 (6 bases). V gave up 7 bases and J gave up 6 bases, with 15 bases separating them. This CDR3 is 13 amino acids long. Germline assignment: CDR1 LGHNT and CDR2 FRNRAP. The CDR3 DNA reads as TGTGCTAGTGTCCCTGGGGGGGGCGCTGAAGCTTTCTTT. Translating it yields CASVPGGGAEAFF.

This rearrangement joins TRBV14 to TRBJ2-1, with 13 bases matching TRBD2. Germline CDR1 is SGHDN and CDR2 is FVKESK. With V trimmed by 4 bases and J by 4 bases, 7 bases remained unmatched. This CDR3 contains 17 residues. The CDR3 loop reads CASSPGLAGAGYNEQFF. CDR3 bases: TGTGCCAGCAGCCCCGGACTAGCGGGAGCAGGGTACAATGAGCAGTTCTTC. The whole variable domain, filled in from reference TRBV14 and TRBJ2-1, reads EAGVTQFPSHSVIEKGQTVTLRCDPISGHDNLYWYRRVMGKEIKFLLHFVKESKQDESGMPNNRFLAERTGGTYSTLKVQPAELEDSGVYFCASSPGLAGAGYNEQFFGPGTRLTVL.

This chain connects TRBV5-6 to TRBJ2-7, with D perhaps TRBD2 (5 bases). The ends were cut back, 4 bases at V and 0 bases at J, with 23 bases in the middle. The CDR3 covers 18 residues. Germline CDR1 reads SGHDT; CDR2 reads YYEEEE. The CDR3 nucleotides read TGTGCCAGCAGCACCCGATACACCGTGCGGGTCCTCTCCTACGAGCAGTACTTC. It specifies CASSTRYTVRVLSYEQYF.

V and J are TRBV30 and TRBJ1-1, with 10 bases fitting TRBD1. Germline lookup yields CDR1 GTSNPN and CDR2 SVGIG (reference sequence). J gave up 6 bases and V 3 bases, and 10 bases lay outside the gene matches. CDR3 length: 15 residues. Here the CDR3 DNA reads TGTGCCTGGAGCTTTCCCGGGACAGGGGCGTCTGAAGCTTTCTTT. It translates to CAWSFPGTGASEAFF.

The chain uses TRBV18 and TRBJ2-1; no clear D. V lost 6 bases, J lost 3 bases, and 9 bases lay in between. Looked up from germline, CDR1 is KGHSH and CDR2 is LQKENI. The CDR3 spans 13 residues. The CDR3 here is CASSDAVYNEQFF. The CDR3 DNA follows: TGTGCCAGCTCGGACGCGGTCTACAATGAGCAGTTCTTC.

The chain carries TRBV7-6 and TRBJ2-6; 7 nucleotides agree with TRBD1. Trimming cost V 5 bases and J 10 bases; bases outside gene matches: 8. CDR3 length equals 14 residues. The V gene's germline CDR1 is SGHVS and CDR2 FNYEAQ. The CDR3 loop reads CASSPKTGWNVLTF. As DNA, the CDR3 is TGTGCCAGCAGCCCGAAGACAGGGTGGAACGTCCTGACTTTC.

CDR3 protein: CASSYSNQVGYTF. CDR3 coding DNA: TGTGCCAGCAGTTACTCGAACCAAGTCGGCTACACCTTC. This chain uses TRBV6-5 with TRBJ1-2; D not resolved. V was trimmed by 0 bases and J by 8 bases, leaving 10 bases between them. The germline V gene encodes CDR1 MNHEY and CDR2 SVGAGI. The CDR3 consists of 13 residues.

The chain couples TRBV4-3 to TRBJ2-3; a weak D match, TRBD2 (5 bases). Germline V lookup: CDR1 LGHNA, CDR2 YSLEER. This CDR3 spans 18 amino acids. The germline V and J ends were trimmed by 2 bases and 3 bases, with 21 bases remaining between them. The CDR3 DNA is TGCGCCAGCAGCCAACCCCAAAGGACTTCGCCTTGTACAGATACGCAGTATTTT. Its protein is CASSQPQRTSPCTDTQYF.

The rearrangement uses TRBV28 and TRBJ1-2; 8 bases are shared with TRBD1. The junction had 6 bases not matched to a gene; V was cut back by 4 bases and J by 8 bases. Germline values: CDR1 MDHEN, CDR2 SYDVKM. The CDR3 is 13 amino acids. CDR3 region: CASSSQGAHGYTF. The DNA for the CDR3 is TGTGCCAGCAGTTCTCAGGGGGCGCACGGCTACACCTTC.

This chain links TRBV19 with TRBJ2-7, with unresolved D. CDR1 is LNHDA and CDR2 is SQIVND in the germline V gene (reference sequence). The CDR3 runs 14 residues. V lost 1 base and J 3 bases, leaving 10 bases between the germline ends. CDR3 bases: TGTGCCAGTAGTATAGCAGGCACTGGCTACGAGCAGTACTTC. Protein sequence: CASSIAGTGYEQYF.

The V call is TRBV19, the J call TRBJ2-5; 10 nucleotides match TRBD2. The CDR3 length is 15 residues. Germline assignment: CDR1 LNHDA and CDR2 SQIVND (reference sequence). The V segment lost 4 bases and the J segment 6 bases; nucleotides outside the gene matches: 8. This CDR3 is CASSRTPGLAKTQYF. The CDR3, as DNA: TGTGCCAGTAGTAGAACCCCGGGACTAGCGAAGACCCAGTACTTC.

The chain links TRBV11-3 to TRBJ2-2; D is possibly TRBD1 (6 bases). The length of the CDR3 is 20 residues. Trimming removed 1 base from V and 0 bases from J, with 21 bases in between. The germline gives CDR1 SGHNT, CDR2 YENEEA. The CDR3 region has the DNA TGTGCCAGCAGCTTAGCGTTATGGCCAGGGGAGTACCCGAACACCGGGGAGCTGTTTTTT. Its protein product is CASSLALWPGEYPNTGELFF.

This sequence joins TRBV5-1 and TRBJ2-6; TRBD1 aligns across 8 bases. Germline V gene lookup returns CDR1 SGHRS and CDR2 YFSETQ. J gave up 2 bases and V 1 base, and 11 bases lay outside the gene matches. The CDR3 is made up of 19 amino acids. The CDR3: CASSLRQGANTPGANVLTF. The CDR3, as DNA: TGCGCCAGCAGCTTGAGGCAGGGGGCTAATACCCCTGGGGCCAACGTCCTGACTTTC.

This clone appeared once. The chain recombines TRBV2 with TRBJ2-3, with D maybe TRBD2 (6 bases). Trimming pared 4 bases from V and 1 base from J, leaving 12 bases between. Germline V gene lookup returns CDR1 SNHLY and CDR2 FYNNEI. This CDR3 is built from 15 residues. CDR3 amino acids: CASSVLGGGTDTQYF. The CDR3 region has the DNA TGTGCCAGCAGTGTACTGGGCGGGGGCACAGATACGCAGTATTTT.

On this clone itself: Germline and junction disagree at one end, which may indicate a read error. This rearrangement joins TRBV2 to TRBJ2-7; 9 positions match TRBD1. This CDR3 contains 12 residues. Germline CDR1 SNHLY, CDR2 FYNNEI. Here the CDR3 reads CASSTPGQGIPF. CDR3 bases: TGTGCCAGCAGTACGCCGGGACAGGGCATTCCCTTC. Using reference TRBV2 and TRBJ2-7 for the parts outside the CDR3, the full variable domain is EPEVTQTPSHQVTQMGQEVILRCVPISNHLYFYWYRQILGQKVEFLVSFYNNEISEKSEIFDDQFSVERPDGSNFTLKIRSTKLEDSAMYFCASSTPGQGIPFGPGTRLTVT.